The rows below give T cell receptor beta chains drawn from one sample of a study of identical twins. TCRdb used MiXCR to reprocess the 5' RACE reads, holding one entry per CDR3 protein. In the table there are approximately 220,000 distinct CDR3 sequences, 6% to 8.5% of which are singletons. The data were also submitted as part of a second study, on yellow fever vaccine responses in identical twins.

Sequencing used CD8+ T cells sorted from blood. Every receptor here comes from a young woman in good health. Both conserved end residues are part of each CDR3. Each record gives: D gene, clone size, V gene, J gene, CDR3 DNA, CDR3 protein. The D gene is left open where the match is weak. Clone size is given for some rows only: seen once, a few or many times, or a class if the clone is expanded.

NA	many	TRBV12-3/TRBV12-4	TRBJ2-5	TGTGCCAGCAGTCCCGACAGGGAGACCCAGTACTTC	CASSPDRETQYF
TRBD2	NA	TRBV7-9	TRBJ2-7	TGTGCCAGCAGCTTAGTCCTAGCGGGAGTCGAGCAGTACTTC	CASSLVLAGVEQYF
TRBD2	NA	TRBV5-5	TRBJ2-2	TGTGCCAGCAGCATGGACGAGCGGGGGGAATCCACCGGGGAGCTGTTTTTT	CASSMDERGESTGELFF
NA	few	TRBV7-9	TRBJ2-7	TGTGCCAGCAGCTCACAAGGCCGAGACGAGCAGTACTTC	CASSSQGRDEQYF
NA	many	TRBV29-1	TRBJ2-3	TGCAGCGTTGAACTGAGAACAACAGATACGCAGTATTTT	CSVELRTTDTQYF
NA	many	TRBV5-5	TRBJ1-1	TGTGCCAGCAGCTTGGCTGGCGGACGAGAAGCTTTCTTT	CASSLAGGREAFF
NA	few	TRBV15	TRBJ2-1	TGTGCCACCAGCGGAATAACCTACAATGAGCAGTTCTTC	CATSGITYNEQFF
NA	many	TRBV2	TRBJ2-3	TGTGCCAGCAGTGAAGCGTACCGGGGATCCTCAGATACGCAGTATTTT	CASSEAYRGSSDTQYF
NA	NA	TRBV19	TRBJ1-3	TGTGCCAGTAGTACCACCGGGACCTCTGGAAACACCATATATTTT	CASSTTGTSGNTIYF
TRBD2	many	TRBV29-1	TRBJ2-1	TGCAGCGTTGAAGGGTGGACTAGCGGGAATTACAATGAGCAGTTCTTC	CSVEGWTSGNYNEQFF
NA	many	TRBV3-1	TRBJ2-3	TGTGCCAGCAGCCAAGACCCGGGTAACAGGGAAACTAGCACAGATACGCAGTATTTT	CASSQDPGNRETSTDTQYF
NA	few	TRBV12-2	TRBJ2-1	TGTGCAAGTCGCTTATACCGGGGACCCTCCTACAATGAGCAGTTCTTC	CASRLYRGPSYNEQFF
NA	NA	TRBV29-1	TRBJ2-2	TGCAGCGTTCGCAGGGAAACCGGGGAGCTGTTTTTT	CSVRRETGELFF
TRBD1	NA	TRBV7-9	TRBJ1-4	TGTGCCATCAGCTTAGTCGGCACAGGGGGCGGAGAAAAACTGTTTTTT	CAISLVGTGGGEKLFF
NA	few	TRBV14	TRBJ2-1	TGTGCCAGCAGCCCGAATCCGTTTGGGGGCTACAATGAGCAGTTCTTC	CASSPNPFGGYNEQFF
NA	few	TRBV24-1	TRBJ1-1	TGTGCCACCAGTGATCAGGGGCGGGGGGAACCTTTCTTT	CATSDQGRGEPFF
TRBD2	NA	TRBV11-2	TRBJ2-3	TGTGCCAGCAGCTATGACGGGGGGGCGAAAGATACGCAGTATTTT	CASSYDGGAKDTQYF
NA	few	TRBV19	TRBJ1-5	TGTGCGAGTGACCACGGGGGGAGGGGGAATCAGCCCCAGCATTTT	CASDHGGRGNQPQHF
NA	NA	TRBV24-1	TRBJ2-5	TGTGCCACCAGTGATGGGGCCGACCGGTACTTC	CATSDGADRYF
NA	many	TRBV29-1	TRBJ1-6	TGCAGCGTTCTGGACGGGAGGGGTGATTCACCCCTCCACTTT	CSVLDGRGDSPLHF
TRBD2	few	TRBV5-1	TRBJ2-3	TGCGCCAGCAGGAAACCGGGACTAGCTGCCCCAGATACGCAGTATTTT	CASRKPGLAAPDTQYF
NA	few	TRBV13	TRBJ2-3	TGTGCCAGCACCACAGGGCCCATAGCAAGCACAGATACGCAGTATTTT	CASTTGPIASTDTQYF
TRBD1	many	TRBV6-5	TRBJ1-1	TGTGCCAGCAGTTACCTTTCAGGGGGGAACACTGAAGCTTTCTTT	CASSYLSGGNTEAFF
NA	few	TRBV27	TRBJ1-4	TGTGCCAGCGGAAACAGGGTGGAAAAACTGTTTTTT	CASGNRVEKLFF
NA	few	TRBV28	TRBJ2-3	TGTGCCAGCAGTTTCATAAAAGACAGGGCTAGCGCGATGGGGATATTGGTCCCAGATACGCAGTATTTT	CASSFIKDRASAMGILVPDTQYF
NA	NA	TRBV15	TRBJ1-4	TGTGCCACCAGCAGACAGGGCGCTAATGAAAAACTGTTTTTT	CATSRQGANEKLFF
TRBD2	many	TRBV12-3/TRBV12-4	TRBJ2-7	TGTGCCAGCAGTTCTAGCGGGAGCGGGGGATCGGGGCAGTACTTC	CASSSSGSGGSGQYF
TRBD2	few	TRBV28	TRBJ2-7	TGTGCCACCGCTGGACTAGCGGGAGAATTTTCCTACGAGCAGTACTTC	CATAGLAGEFSYEQYF
NA	NA	TRBV12-3/TRBV12-4	TRBJ1-1	TGTGCCAGCGGAATACAGGGATCAGCCGAAGCTTTCTTT	CASGIQGSAEAFF
NA	NA	TRBV12-3/TRBV12-4	TRBJ2-1	TGTGCCAGTTGGACGCGGGACAGCTACAATGAGCAGTTCTTC	CASWTRDSYNEQFF
NA	NA	TRBV28	TRBJ2-1	TGTGCCAGCACTTGGACGGGCAGCTCCTACAATGAGCAGTTCTTC	CASTWTGSSYNEQFF
NA	NA	TRBV7-3	TRBJ1-2	TGTGCCAGCAGCTTAGTTCCAGGGGACGTGTCGGGCTACACCTTC	CASSLVPGDVSGYTF
TRBD1	NA	TRBV18	TRBJ2-2	TGTGCCAGCTCGGACAGGTCGAACACCGGGGAGCTGTTTTTT	CASSDRSNTGELFF
TRBD1	NA	TRBV7-8	TRBJ2-7	TGTGCCAGCAGCATCGGGACAGCATACTACGAGCAGTACTTC	CASSIGTAYYEQYF
NA	many	TRBV7-2	TRBJ1-5	TGTGCCAGCAGCCCAGGTCCTGGAGGGCCCCAGCATTTT	CASSPGPGGPQHF
TRBD1	many	TRBV5-1	TRBJ2-1	TGCGCCAGCAGCTTGGTAGGCCACAGGGGGCACAATGAGCAGTTCTTC	CASSLVGHRGHNEQFF
TRBD1	many	TRBV27	TRBJ1-1	TGTGCCAGCAGTTTGGGACAGTCCACTGAAGCTTTCTTT	CASSLGQSTEAFF
NA	few	TRBV7-8	TRBJ1-1	TGTGCCAGCAGCTCCCCTTCGGGGGGCCCGAACACTGAAGCTTTCTTT	CASSSPSGGPNTEAFF
NA	few	TRBV20-1	TRBJ1-1	TGCAGTGCTAGAGAGTGGAGCACTGAAGCTTTCTTT	CSAREWSTEAFF
NA	many	TRBV4-1	TRBJ1-5	TGCGCCAGCAGCCAAGTCCCTGGGGCTCAGCCCCAGCATTTT	CASSQVPGAQPQHF
NA	many	TRBV7-9	TRBJ2-7	TGTGCCAGCAGCTCAGAGTCCTACGAGCAGTACTTC	CASSSESYEQYF
TRBD2	many	TRBV5-1	TRBJ2-1	TGCGCCAGCAGCGGGGTGCCGGGGGGGAGAGCCGTCTCCTACAATGAGCAGTTCTTC	CASSGVPGGRAVSYNEQFF
NA	NA	TRBV7-9	TRBJ2-2	TGTGCCAGCAGCTTAGCTCCTTCCTACACCGGGGAGCTGTTTTTT	CASSLAPSYTGELFF
NA	few	TRBV29-1	TRBJ2-3	TGCAGCGTAAACAGGGGAGGCTCCACAGATACGCAGTATTTT	CSVNRGGSTDTQYF
TRBD2	NA	TRBV7-8	TRBJ2-1	TGTGCCAGCAGCTTAGCGGGAGGGCACAATGAGCAGTTCTTC	CASSLAGGHNEQFF